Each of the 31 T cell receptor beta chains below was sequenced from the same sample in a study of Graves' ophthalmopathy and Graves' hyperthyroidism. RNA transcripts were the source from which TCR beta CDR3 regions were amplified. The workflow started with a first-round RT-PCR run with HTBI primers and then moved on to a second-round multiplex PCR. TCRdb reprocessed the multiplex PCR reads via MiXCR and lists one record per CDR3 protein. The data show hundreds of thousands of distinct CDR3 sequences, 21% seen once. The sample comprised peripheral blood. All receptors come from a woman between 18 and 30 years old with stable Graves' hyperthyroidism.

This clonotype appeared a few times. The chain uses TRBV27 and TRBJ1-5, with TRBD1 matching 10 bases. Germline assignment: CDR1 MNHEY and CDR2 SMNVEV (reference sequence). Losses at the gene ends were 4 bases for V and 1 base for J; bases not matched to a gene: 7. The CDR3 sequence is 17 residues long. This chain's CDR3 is CASSSTGTGVSNQPQHF. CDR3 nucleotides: TGTGCCAGCAGTTCGACCGGGACAGGGGTAAGCAATCAGCCCCAGCATTTT.

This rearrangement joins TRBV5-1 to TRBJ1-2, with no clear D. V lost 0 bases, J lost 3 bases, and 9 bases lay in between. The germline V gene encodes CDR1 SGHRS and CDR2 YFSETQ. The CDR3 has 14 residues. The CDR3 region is CASSLDRPDYGYTF. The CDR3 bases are TGCGCCAGCAGCTTGGATAGGCCCGACTATGGCTACACCTTC. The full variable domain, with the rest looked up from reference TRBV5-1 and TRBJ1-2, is KAGVTQTPRYLIKTRGQQVTLSCSPISGHRSVSWYQQTPGQGLQFLFEYFSETQRNKGNFPGRFSGRQFSNSRSEMNVSTLELGDSALYLCASSLDRPDYGYTFGSGTRLTVV.

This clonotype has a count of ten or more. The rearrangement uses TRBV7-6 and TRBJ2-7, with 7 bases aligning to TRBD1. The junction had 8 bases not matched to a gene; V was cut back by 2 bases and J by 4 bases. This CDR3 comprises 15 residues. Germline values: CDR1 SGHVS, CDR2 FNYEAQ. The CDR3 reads CASSLYSGRGYEQYF. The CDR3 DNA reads TGTGCCAGCAGCTTATATTCTGGCAGGGGGTACGAGCAGTACTTC.

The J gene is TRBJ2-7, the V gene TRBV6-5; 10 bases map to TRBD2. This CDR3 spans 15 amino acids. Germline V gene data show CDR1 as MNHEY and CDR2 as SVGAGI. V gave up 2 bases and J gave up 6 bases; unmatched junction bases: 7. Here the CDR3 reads CASSYRGLASGEQYF. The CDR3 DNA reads TGTGCCAGCAGTTACCGGGGACTAGCGTCGGGCGAGCAGTACTTC.

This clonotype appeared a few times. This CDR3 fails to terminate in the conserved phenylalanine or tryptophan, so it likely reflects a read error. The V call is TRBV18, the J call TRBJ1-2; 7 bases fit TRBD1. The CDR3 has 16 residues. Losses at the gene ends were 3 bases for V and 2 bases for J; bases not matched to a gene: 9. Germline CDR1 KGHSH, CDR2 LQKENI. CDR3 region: CASSPEGTVLNYGYTL. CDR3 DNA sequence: TGTGCCAGCTCACCCGAAGGGACAGTACTCAACTATGGCTACACCCTC.

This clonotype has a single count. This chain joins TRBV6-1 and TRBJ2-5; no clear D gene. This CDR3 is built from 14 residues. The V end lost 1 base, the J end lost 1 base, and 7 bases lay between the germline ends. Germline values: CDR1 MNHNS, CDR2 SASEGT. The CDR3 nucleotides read TGTGCCAGCAGTGAAGAATCTCCCCAAGAGACCCAGTACTTC. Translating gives CASSEESPQETQYF.

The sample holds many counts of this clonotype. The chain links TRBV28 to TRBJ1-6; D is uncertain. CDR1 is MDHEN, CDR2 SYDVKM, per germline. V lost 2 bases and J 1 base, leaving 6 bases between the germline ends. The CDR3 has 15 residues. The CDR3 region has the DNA TGTGCCAGCAGTTTAGGGGTGTCCTATAATTCACCCCTCCACTTT. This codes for CASSLGVSYNSPLHF.

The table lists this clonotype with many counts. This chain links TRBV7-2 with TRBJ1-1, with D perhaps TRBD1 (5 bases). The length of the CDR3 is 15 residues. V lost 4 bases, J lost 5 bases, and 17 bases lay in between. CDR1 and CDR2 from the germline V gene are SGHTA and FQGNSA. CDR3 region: CASSSGSGRGTEAFF. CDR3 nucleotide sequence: TGTGCCAGCAGCTCCGGATCAGGGCGGGGGACTGAAGCTTTCTTT.

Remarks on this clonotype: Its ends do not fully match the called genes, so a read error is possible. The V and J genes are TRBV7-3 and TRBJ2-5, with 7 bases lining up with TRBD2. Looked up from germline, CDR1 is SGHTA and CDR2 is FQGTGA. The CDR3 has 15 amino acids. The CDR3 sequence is CASSLGRGGQETKYF. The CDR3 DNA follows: TGTGCCAGCAGCCTAGGGAGGGGCGGACAAGAGACCAAGTACTTC.

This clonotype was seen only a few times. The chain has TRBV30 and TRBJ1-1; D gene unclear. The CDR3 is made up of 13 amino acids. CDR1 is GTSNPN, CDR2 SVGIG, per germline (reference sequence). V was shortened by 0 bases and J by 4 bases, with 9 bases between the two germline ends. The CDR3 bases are TGTGCCTGGAGTGTACGCAGTTTCACTGAAGCTTTCTTT. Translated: CAWSVRSFTEAFF.

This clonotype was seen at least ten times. This CDR3 is CASSLSPGNYGYTF. Written as DNA, the CDR3 is TGCGCCAGCAGCTTGAGTCCGGGTAACTATGGCTACACCTTC. The genes are TRBV5-1 and TRBJ1-2, with D hard to call. The CDR3 contains 14 residues. The germline V gene encodes CDR1 SGHRS and CDR2 YFSETQ. V was cut by 1 base and J by 1 base, with 8 bases left in between.

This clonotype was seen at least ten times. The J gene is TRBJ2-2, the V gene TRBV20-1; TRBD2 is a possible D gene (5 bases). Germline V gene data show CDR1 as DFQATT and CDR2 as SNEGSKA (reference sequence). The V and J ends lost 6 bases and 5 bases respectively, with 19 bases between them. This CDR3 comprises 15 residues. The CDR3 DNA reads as TGCAGTGCCTACGTGGCCGAGGGCGGGACCGGGGAGCTGTTTTTT. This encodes CSAYVAEGGTGELFF.

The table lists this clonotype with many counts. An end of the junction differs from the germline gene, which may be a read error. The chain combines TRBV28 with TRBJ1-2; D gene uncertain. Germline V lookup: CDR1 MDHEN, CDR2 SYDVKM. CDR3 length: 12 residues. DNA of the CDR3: TGTGCCAGCAGCCCGCCCTCCATAACCTACACATTC. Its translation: CASSPPSITYTF.

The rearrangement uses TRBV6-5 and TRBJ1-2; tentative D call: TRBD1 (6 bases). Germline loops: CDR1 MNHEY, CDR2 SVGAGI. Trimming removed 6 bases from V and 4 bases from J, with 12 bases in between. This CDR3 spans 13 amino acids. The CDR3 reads CASSYGGRYGYTF. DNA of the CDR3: TGTGCCAGCAGCTATGGGGGGCGCTATGGCTACACCTTC.

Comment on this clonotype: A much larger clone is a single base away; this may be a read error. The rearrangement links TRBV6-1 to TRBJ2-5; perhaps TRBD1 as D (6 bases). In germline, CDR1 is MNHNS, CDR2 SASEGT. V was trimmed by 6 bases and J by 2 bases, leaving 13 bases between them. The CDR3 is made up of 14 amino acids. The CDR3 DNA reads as TGTGCCAGCAGAGCCGGGACACATCAAGAGACCCAGTACTTC. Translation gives CASRAGTHQETQYF.

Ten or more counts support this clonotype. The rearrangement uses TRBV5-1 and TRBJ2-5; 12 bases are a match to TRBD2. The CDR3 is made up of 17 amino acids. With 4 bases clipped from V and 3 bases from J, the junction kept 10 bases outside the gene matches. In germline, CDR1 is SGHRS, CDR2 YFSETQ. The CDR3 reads CASSPGLAGHFEETQYF. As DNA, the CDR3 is TGCGCCAGCAGCCCGGGACTAGCGGGTCACTTTGAAGAGACCCAGTACTTC.

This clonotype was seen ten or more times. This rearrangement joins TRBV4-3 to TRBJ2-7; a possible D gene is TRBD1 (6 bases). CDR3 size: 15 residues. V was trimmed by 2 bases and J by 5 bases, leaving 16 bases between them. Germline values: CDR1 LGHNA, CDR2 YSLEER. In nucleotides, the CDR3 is TGCGCCAGCAGCCAATTAACCGGGACATACAACGAGCAGTACTTC. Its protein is CASSQLTGTYNEQYF.

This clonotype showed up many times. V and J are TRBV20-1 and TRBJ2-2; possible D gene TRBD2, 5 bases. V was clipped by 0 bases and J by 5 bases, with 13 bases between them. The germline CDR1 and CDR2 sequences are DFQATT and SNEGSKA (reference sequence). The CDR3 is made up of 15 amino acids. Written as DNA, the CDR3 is TGCAGTGCTAGAGATCTAGCCTTTAGGACCGGGGAGCTGTTTTTT. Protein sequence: CSARDLAFRTGELFF.

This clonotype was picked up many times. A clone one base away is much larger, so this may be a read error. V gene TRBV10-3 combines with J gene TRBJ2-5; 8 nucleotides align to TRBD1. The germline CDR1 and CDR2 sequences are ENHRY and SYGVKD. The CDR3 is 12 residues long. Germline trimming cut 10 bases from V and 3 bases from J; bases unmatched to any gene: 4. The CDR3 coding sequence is TGTGCCACCGGACAGGGAGAAGAGACCCAGTACTTC. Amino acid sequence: CATGQGEETQYF.

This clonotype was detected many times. The CDR3 DNA reads as TGCGCCAGCAGCCACTATGACAGGGGGCAGACTGAAGCTTTCTTT. Its protein is CASSHYDRGQTEAFF. The rearrangement joins TRBV4-1 to TRBJ1-1, with TRBD1 matching 10 bases. The CDR3 consists of 15 residues. Germline loops: CDR1 MGHRA, CDR2 YSYEKL. The J segment lost 5 bases and the V segment lost 3 bases, leaving 6 bases of the junction unmatched.

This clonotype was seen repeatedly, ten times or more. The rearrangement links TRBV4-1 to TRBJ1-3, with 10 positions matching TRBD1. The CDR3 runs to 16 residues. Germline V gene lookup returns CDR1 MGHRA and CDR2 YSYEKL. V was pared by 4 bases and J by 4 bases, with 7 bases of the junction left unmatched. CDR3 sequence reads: CASSLRQGASGNTIYF. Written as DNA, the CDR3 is TGCGCCAGCAGCCTTCGACAGGGGGCATCCGGAAACACCATATATTTT.

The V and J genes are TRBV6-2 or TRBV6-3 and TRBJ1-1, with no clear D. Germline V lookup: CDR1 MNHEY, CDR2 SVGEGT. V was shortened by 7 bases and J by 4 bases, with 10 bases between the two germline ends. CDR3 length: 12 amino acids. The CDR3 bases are TGTGCCAGCATCGAGGGTCCCACTGAAGCTTTCTTT. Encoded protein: CASIEGPTEAFF.

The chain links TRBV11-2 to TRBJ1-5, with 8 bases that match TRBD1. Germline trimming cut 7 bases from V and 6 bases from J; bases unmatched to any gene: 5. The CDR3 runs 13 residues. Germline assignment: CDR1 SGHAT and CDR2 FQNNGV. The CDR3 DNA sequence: TGTGCCAGCAATCAGGGGGCGGGTCAGCCCCAGCATTTT. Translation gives CASNQGAGQPQHF.

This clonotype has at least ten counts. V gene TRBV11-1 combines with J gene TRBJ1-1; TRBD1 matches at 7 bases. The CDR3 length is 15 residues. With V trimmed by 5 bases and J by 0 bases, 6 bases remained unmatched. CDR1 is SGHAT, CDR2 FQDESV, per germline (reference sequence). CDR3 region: CASSPNRGMNTEAFF. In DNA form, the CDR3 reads TGTGCCAGCAGCCCCAACAGGGGAATGAACACTGAAGCTTTCTTT.

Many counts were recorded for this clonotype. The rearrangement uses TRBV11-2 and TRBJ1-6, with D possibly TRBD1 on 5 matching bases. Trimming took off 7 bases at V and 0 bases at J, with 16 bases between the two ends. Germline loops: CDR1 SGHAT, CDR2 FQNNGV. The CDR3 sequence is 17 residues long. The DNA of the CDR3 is TGTGCCAGCATCCCAGACAGTACCGACTCCTATAATTCACCCCTCCACTTT. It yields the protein CASIPDSTDSYNSPLHF. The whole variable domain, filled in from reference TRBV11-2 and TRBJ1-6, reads EAGVAQSPRYKIIEKRQSVAFWCNPISGHATLYWYQQILGQGPKLLIQFQNNGVVDDSQLPKDRFSAERLKGVDSTLKIQPAKLEDSAVYLCASIPDSTDSYNSPLHFGNGTRLTVT.

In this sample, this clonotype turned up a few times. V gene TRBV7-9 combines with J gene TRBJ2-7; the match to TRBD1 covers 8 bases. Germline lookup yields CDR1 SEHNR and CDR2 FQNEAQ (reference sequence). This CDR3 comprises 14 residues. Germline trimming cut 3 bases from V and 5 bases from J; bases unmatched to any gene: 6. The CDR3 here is CASSFGRGHNEQYF. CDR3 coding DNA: TGTGCCAGCAGCTTTGGCAGGGGGCACAACGAGCAGTACTTC. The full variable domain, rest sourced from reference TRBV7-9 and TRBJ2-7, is DTGVSQNPRHKITKRGQNVTFRCDPISEHNRLYWYRQTLGQGPEFLTYFQNEAQLEKSRLLSDRFSAERPKGSFSTLEIQRTEQGDSAMYLCASSFGRGHNEQYFGPGTRLTVT.

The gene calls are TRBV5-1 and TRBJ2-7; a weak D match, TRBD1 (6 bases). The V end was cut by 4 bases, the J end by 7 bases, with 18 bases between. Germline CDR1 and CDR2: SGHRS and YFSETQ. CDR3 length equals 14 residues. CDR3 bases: TGCGCCAGCAGCCTGGGACAAGTCTACGGGGAGCAGTACTTC. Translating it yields CASSLGQVYGEQYF.

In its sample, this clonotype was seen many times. The CDR3 nucleotides are TGTGCCAGCAGTTTAGTGGGGAGCACACAAGAGACCCAGTACTTC. Translation: CASSLVGSTQETQYF. The chain has TRBV28 and TRBJ2-5; D possibly corresponds to TRBD2 (5 bases). The CDR3 extends over 15 amino acids. Germline CDR1 MDHEN, CDR2 SYDVKM. Between the trimmed V and J ends, which lost 2 bases and 2 bases, there was a span of 12 bases.

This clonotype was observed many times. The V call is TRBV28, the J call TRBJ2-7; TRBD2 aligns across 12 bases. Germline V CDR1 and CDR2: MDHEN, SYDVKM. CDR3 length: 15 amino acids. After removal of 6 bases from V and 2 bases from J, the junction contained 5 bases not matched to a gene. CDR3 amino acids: CASRMTSGRTYEQYF. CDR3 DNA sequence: TGTGCCAGCAGGATGACTAGCGGGAGAACCTACGAGCAGTACTTC.

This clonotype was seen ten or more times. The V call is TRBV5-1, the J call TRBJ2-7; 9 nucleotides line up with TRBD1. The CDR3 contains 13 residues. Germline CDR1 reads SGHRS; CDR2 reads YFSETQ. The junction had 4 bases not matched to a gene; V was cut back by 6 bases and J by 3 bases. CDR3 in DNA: TGCGCCAGCACTCCGGGACAGGGCTACGAGCAGTACTTC. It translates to CASTPGQGYEQYF. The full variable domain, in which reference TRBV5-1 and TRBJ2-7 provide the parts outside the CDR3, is KAGVTQTPRYLIKTRGQQVTLSCSPISGHRSVSWYQQTPGQGLQFLFEYFSETQRNKGNFPGRFSGRQFSNSRSEMNVSTLELGDSALYLCASTPGQGYEQYFGPGTRLTVT.

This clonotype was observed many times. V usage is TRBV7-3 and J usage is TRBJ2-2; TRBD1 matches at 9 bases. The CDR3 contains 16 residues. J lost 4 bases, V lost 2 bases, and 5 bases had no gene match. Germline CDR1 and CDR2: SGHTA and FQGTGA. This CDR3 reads CASSLLTGGSTGELFF. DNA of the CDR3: TGTGCCAGCAGCTTACTCACAGGGGGCAGCACCGGGGAGCTGTTTTTT.